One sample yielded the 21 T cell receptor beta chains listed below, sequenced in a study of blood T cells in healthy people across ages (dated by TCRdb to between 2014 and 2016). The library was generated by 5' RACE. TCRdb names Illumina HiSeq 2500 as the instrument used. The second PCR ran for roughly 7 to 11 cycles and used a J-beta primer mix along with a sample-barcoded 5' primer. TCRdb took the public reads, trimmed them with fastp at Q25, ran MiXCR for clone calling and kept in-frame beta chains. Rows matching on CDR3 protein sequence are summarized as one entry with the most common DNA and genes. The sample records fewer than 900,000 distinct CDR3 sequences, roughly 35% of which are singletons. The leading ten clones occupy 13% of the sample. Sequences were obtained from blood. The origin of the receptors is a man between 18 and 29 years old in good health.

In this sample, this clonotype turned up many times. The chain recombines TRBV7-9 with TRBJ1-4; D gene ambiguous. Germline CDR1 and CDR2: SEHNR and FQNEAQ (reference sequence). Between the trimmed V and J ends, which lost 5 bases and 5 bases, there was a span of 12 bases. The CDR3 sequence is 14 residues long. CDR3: CASSLRRENEKLFF. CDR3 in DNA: TGTGCCAGCAGCCTTAGAAGGGAAAATGAAAAACTGTTTTTT.

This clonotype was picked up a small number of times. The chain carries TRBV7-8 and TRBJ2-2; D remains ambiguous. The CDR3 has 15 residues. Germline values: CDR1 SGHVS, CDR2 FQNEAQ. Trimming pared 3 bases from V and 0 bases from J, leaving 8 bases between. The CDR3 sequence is CASSLEGPNTGELFF. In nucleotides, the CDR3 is TGTGCCAGCAGCTTGGAAGGCCCGAACACCGGGGAGCTGTTTTTT.

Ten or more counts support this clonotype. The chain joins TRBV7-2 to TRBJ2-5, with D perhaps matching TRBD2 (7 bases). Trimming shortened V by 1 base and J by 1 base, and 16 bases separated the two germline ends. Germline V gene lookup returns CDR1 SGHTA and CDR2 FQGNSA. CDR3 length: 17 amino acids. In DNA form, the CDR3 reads TGTGCCAGCAGCTTAGAGAGCGGGACACATTTCCAAGAGACCCAGTACTTC. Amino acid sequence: CASSLESGTHFQETQYF.

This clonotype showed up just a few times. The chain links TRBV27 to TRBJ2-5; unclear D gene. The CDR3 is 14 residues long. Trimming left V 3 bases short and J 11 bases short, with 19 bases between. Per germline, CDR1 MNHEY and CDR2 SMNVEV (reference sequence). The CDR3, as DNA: TGTGCCAGCAGTTTTTCGGCATCGTGGAATGAGCAGTACTTC. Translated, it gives CASSFSASWNEQYF.

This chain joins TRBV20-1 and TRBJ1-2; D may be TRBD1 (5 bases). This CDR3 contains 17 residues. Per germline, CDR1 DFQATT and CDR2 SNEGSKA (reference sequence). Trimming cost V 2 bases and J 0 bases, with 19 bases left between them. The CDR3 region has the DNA TGCAGTGCTAGAAGTGGCGGGGGGGGGTTCTCTAACTATGGCTACACCTTC. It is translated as CSARSGGGGFSNYGYTF.

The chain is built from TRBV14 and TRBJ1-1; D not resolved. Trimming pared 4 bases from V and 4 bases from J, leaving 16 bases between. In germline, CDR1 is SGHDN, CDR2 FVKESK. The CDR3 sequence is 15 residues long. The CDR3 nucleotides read TGTGCCAGCAGCCCCTCCCGGGGTGAGGGCACTGAAGCTTTCTTT. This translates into CASSPSRGEGTEAFF.

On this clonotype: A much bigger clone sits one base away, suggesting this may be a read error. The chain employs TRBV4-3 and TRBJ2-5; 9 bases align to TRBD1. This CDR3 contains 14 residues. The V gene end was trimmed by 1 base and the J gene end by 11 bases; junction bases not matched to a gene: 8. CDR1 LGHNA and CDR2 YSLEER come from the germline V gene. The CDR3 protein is CASSQVYRDREQYF. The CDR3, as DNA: TGCGCCAGCAGCCAAGTTTACCGGGACAGGGAGCAGTACTTC.

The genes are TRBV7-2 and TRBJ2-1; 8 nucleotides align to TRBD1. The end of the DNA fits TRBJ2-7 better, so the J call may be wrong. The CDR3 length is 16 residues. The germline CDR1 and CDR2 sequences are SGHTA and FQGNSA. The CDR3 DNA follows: TGTGCCAGCAGCTTATTATACGGGACAGGTTACAATGAGCAGTACTTC. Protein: CASSLLYGTGYNEQYF.

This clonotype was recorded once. CDR3 nucleotide sequence: TGCGCCAGCAGCTTGGGAGCAGGGTCAGGGATGGGCGACGAGCAGTACTTC. Its translation: CASSLGAGSGMGDEQYF. This sequence joins TRBV5-1 and TRBJ2-7, with a tentative D call TRBD1 (5 bases). The germline V and J ends were trimmed by 0 bases and 5 bases, with 21 bases remaining between them. Germline V CDR1 and CDR2: SGHRS, YFSETQ. The CDR3 consists of 17 residues.

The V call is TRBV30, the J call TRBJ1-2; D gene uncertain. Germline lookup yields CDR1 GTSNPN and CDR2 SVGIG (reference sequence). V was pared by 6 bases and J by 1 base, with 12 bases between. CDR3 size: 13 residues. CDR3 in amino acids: CACLIGGNYGYTF. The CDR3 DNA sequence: TGTGCCTGCCTGATTGGAGGTAACTATGGCTACACCTTC.

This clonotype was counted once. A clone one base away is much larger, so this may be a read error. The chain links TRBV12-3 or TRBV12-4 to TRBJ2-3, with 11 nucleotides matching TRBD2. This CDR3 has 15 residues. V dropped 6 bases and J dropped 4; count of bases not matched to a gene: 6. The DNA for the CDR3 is TGTGCCAGCAGCCGCGGGACTAGCGGCGCAGATACGCAGTATTTT. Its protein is CASSRGTSGADTQYF.

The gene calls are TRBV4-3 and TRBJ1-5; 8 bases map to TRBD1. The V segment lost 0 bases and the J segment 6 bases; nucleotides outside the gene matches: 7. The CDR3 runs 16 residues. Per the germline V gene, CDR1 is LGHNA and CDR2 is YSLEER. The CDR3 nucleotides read TGCGCCAGCAGCCAAGACTCCGACAGGGGATTTCAGCCCCAGCATTTT. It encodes CASSQDSDRGFQPQHF.

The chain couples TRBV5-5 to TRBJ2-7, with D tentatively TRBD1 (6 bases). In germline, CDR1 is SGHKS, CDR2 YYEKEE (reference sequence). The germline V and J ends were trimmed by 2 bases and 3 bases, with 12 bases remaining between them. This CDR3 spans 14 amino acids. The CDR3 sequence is CASSFSQGFYEQYF. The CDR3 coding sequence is TGTGCCAGCAGCTTTTCGCAGGGGTTCTACGAGCAGTACTTC.

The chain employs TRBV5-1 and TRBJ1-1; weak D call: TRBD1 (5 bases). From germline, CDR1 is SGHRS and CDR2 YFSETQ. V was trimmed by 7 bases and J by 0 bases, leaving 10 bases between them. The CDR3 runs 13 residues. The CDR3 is CASSDTLNTEAFF. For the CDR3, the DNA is TGCGCCAGCTCGGACACCCTGAACACTGAAGCTTTCTTT.

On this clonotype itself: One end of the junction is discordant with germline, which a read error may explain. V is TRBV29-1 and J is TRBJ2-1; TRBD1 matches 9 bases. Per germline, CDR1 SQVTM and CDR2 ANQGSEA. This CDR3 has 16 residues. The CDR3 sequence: CSVEGGQGETYNEQFF. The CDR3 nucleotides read TGCAGCGTCGAAGGGGGACAGGGTGAAACCTACAATGAGCAGTTCTTC.

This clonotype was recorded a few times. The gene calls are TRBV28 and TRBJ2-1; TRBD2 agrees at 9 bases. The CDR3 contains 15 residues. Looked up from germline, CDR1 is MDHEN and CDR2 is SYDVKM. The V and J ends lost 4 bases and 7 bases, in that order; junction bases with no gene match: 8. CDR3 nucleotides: TGTGCCAGCAGTTCTTTAGCGGGGGATAGAAATGAGCAGTTCTTC. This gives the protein CASSSLAGDRNEQFF.

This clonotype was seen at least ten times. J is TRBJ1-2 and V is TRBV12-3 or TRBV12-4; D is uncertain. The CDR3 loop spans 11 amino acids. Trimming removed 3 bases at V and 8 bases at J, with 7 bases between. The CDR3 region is CASSFGGGYTF. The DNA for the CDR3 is TGTGCCAGCAGTTTCGGTGGCGGCTACACCTTC.

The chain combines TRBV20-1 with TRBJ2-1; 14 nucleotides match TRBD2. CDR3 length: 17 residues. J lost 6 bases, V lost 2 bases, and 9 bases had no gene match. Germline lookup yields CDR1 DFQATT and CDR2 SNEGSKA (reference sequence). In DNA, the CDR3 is TGCAGTGCTAGAAAGGGACTAGCGGGGGCCCGCCTCAATGAGCAGTTCTTC. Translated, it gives CSARKGLAGARLNEQFF.

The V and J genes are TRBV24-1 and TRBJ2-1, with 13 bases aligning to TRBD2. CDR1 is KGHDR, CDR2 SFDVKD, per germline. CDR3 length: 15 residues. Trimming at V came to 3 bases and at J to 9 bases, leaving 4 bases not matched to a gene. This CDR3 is CATSDVTSGGFEQFF. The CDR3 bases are TGTGCCACCAGTGATGTGACTAGCGGGGGGTTTGAGCAGTTCTTC.

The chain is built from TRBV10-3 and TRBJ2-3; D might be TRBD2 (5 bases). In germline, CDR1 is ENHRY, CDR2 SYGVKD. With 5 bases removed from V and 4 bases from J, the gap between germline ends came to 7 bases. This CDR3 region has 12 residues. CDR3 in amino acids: CAISRGSDTQYF. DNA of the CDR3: TGTGCCATCAGTCGGGGATCAGATACGCAGTATTTT.

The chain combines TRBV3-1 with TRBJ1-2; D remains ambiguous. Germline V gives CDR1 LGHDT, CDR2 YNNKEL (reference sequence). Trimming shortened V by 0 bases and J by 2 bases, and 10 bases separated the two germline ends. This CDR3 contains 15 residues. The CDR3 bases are TGTGCCAGCAGCCAAGATTTTCAGAGCAACTATGGCTACACCTTC. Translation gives CASSQDFQSNYGYTF.